One and the same sample provided the 11 T cell receptor beta chains below, sequenced in a study of OX40 agonist ivuxolimab in advanced cancers. Libraries were prepared by immunoSEQ multiplex PCR; TCRdb keeps only in-frame clonotypes and omits some of them. The sample contains over 50,000 clones, about 93% of which appear only once. Specimen: CD4+ or CD8+ T cells sorted from blood, collected in a trial of the OX40 agonist ivuxolimab. Receptors were obtained from an adult with an advanced solid tumor such as melanoma, head and neck, liver or kidney cancer.

The chain recombines TRBV7-2 with TRBJ2-7; 11 nucleotides agree with TRBD2. V was pared by 5 bases and J by 2 bases, with 8 bases of the junction left unmatched. The germline gives CDR1 SGHTA, CDR2 FQGNSA. CDR3 length: 16 amino acids. CDR3 sequence reads: CASSPRLAGTTYEQYF. As DNA, the CDR3 is TGTGCCAGCAGCCCCAGACTAGCGGGAACAACCTACGAGCAGTACTTC.

The rearrangement joins TRBV7-9 to TRBJ2-3; D uncertain. Trimming left V 2 bases short and J 0 bases short, with 6 bases between. This CDR3 contains 14 residues. The germline V gene has CDR1 SEHNR and CDR2 FQNEAQ (reference sequence). This CDR3 reads CASSLPDSTDTQYF. Here the CDR3 DNA reads TGTGCCAGCAGCTTACCAGACAGCACAGATACGCAGTATTTT.

The chain has TRBV28 and TRBJ2-7; a weak D match, TRBD1 (5 bases). V lost 6 bases and J 4 bases, leaving 19 bases between the germline ends. There are 15 residues in the CDR3. Germline V lookup: CDR1 MDHEN, CDR2 SYDVKM. CDR3 residues: CASSPLGARAYEQYF. CDR3 coding DNA: TGTGCCAGCAGCCCCCTTGGGGCCAGGGCATACGAGCAGTACTTC.

The J gene is TRBJ2-1, the V gene TRBV5-3, with 10 positions matching TRBD2. TRBV5-3 is an open reading frame, and its role is uncertain. This CDR3 is 16 amino acids long. Germline trimming cut 4 bases from V and 7 bases from J; bases unmatched to any gene: 11. CDR3 sequence (DNA): TGTGCCAGAAGCCTTTTCACTAGCGGGAAAGGGAATGAGCAGTTCTTC. It translates to CARSLFTSGKGNEQFF.

The V and J genes are TRBV11-3 and TRBJ2-7, with D possibly being TRBD2 (6 bases). CDR1 is SGHNT, CDR2 YENEEA, per germline. This CDR3 is built from 15 residues. Deletions cut 1 base from V and 3 bases from J, with 13 bases between. CDR3 amino acids: CASSLGRGSSYEQYF. CDR3 sequence (DNA): TGTGCCAGCAGCTTAGGACGGGGGTCTAGCTACGAGCAGTACTTC.

The chain joins TRBV6-6 to TRBJ2-3; the D gene is possibly TRBD1 (6 bases). Looked up from germline, CDR1 is MNHNY and CDR2 is SVGAGI (reference sequence). This CDR3 region has 14 residues. With 4 bases removed from V and 3 bases from J, the gap between germline ends came to 11 bases. CDR3 in amino acids: CASSSTGLTDTQYF. CDR3 nucleotides: TGTGCCAGCAGTTCAACAGGGTTGACAGATACGCAGTATTTT.

The V and J genes are TRBV5-1 and TRBJ2-3; D uncertain. Germline assignment: CDR1 SGHRS and CDR2 YFSETQ. V was cut by 0 bases and J by 2 bases, with 13 bases left in between. The CDR3 has 16 amino acids. CDR3 amino acids: CASSLEGRLHTDTQYF. For the CDR3, the DNA is TGCGCCAGCAGCTTGGAGGGCCGCCTACACACAGATACGCAGTATTTT. Full variable domain (missing parts from reference TRBV5-1 and TRBJ2-3): KAGVTQTPRYLIKTRGQQVTLSCSPISGHRSVSWYQQTPGQGLQFLFEYFSETQRNKGNFPGRFSGRQFSNSRSEMNVSTLELGDSALYLCASSLEGRLHTDTQYFGPGTRLTVL.

The gene calls are TRBV25-1 and TRBJ2-5; D remains unclear. Germline CDR1 MGHDK, CDR2 SYGVNS. The CDR3 loop spans 14 amino acids. Trimming left V 2 bases short and J 2 bases short, with 9 bases between. CDR3 DNA sequence: TGTGCCAGCAGTGAACGCGGCGGACAAGAGACCCAGTACTTC. Protein product: CASSERGGQETQYF.

This chain links TRBV11-2 with TRBJ2-7; 7 bases agree with TRBD1. The CDR3 spans 13 residues. J lost 0 bases, V lost 8 bases, and 4 bases had no gene match. Germline CDR1 SGHAT, CDR2 FQNNGV. The CDR3 coding sequence is TGTGCCAGCGAGGGACAGTTCTCCTACGAGCAGTACTTC. It encodes CASEGQFSYEQYF. Looking up the rest from reference TRBV11-2 and TRBJ2-7 gives the full variable domain: EAGVAQSPRYKIIEKRQSVAFWCNPISGHATLYWYQQILGQGPKLLIQFQNNGVVDDSQLPKDRFSAERLKGVDSTLKIQPAKLEDSAVYLCASEGQFSYEQYFGPGTRLTVT.

This CDR3 is CASSYPGQGGTGELFF. The CDR3 DNA follows: TGTGCCAGCAGTTACCCAGGACAGGGAGGGACCGGGGAGCTGTTTTTT. The rearrangement uses TRBV6-5 and TRBJ2-2, with TRBD1 as a possible D gene (8 bases). CDR3 size: 16 residues. V dropped 2 bases and J dropped 5 bases, with 15 bases sitting between them. CDR1 MNHEY and CDR2 SVGAGI come from the germline V gene.

This clone occurred once. CDR3 residues: CASKGGGMGTQYF. CDR3 in DNA: TGTGCCAGCAAGGGGGGCGGAATGGGGACCCAGTACTTC. V usage is TRBV2 and J usage is TRBJ2-5, with D perhaps assigned TRBD1 or TRBD2 (6 bases each). Germline V gene sequence: CDR1 SNHLY, CDR2 FYNNEI. Trimming cost V 7 bases and J 7 bases, with 16 bases left between them. The CDR3 is 13 residues long.